This entry lists 31 T cell receptor beta chains sequenced from one sample in a study of T-cell memory formation after mild COVID-19. TCRdb used MiXCR to reprocess the 5' RACE reads, holding one entry per CDR3 protein. The top ten clones hold approximately 29% of a sample with 30,000 to 45,000 distinct CDR3 sequences, 9.5% to 12% of them seen once. The sequenced sample consisted of PBMCs or a T cell subset sorted from them (not recorded which). The receptors stem from a man aged 18-30 years who had mild COVID-19 (a few samples of this study predate the infection). Cell type and time point are not known.

This clonotype was seen only a few times. The rearrangement joins TRBV3-1 to TRBJ1-1, with 7 bases fitting TRBD1. The CDR3 contains 18 residues. Germline-derived CDR1 and CDR2 are LGHDT and YNNKEL (reference sequence). Trimming cost V 4 bases and J 4 bases; bases outside gene matches: 18. The CDR3 bases are TGTGCCAGCAGCCCTACATCCAGGACAGGAAGCCGGAGCACTGAAGCTTTCTTT. It specifies CASSPTSRTGSRSTEAFF. The variable domain in full, with the rest retrieved from reference TRBV3-1 and TRBJ1-1, is DTAVSQTPKYLVTQMGNDKSIKCEQNLGHDTMYWYKQDSKKFLKIMFSYNNKELIINETVPNRFSPKSPDKAHLNLHINSLELGDSAVYFCASSPTSRTGSRSTEAFFGQGTRLTVV.

This clonotype has at least ten counts. The chain uses TRBV7-9 and TRBJ2-7; 9 bases are shared with TRBD2. With V trimmed by 1 base and J by 4 bases, 2 bases remained unmatched. The CDR3 length is 14 residues. Germline V gene data show CDR1 as SEHNR and CDR2 as FQNEAQ (reference sequence). Written as DNA, the CDR3 is TGTGCCAGCAGCTTAGGACTAGCGGCTTACGAGCAGTACGTC. Its translation: CASSLGLAAYEQYV.

This clonotype was seen many times. CDR3 nucleotide sequence: TGTGCCAGCAGCACCGGGTGGACCGGGGAGCTGTTTTTT. Translating it yields CASSTGWTGELFF. The V call is TRBV7-3, the J call TRBJ2-2; D unclear. V was cut by 5 bases and J by 5 bases, with 9 bases left in between. CDR3 length: 13 residues. CDR1 is SGHTA, CDR2 FQGTGA, per germline.

The sample holds a few counts of this clonotype. V and J are TRBV14 and TRBJ2-1; TRBD1 agrees at 12 bases. This CDR3 is 19 amino acids long. Germline CDR1 and CDR2: SGHDN and FVKESK. The V gene end was trimmed by 3 bases and the J gene end by 4 bases; junction bases not matched to a gene: 13. The CDR3 reads CASSQRDRGRISRYNEQFF. The CDR3 bases are TGTGCCAGCAGCCAGAGGGACAGGGGGCGAATCAGTCGTTACAATGAGCAGTTCTTC.

This clonotype has a count of ten or more. This chain uses TRBV5-1 with TRBJ1-1; the D gene is possibly TRBD1 (6 bases). Germline V gene lookup returns CDR1 SGHRS and CDR2 YFSETQ. The length of the CDR3 is 14 residues. Trimming left V 5 bases short and J 5 bases short, with 16 bases between. This CDR3 reads CASRSLQGRTEAFF. CDR3 sequence (DNA): TGCGCCAGCAGATCCCTACAGGGTAGGACTGAAGCTTTCTTT. The full variable domain, its missing parts supplied by reference TRBV5-1 and TRBJ1-1, is KAGVTQTPRYLIKTRGQQVTLSCSPISGHRSVSWYQQTPGQGLQFLFEYFSETQRNKGNFPGRFSGRQFSNSRSEMNVSTLELGDSALYLCASRSLQGRTEAFFGQGTRLTVV.

The chain carries TRBV9 and TRBJ2-3; 12 bases align to TRBD2. This CDR3 is 16 amino acids long. Germline assignment: CDR1 SGDLS and CDR2 YYNGEE. Losses at the gene ends were 0 bases for V and 4 bases for J; bases not matched to a gene: 3. DNA of the CDR3: TGTGCCAGCAGCGTAGGGCTAGCGGGGGGGCCAGATACGCAGTATTTT. It is translated as CASSVGLAGGPDTQYF.

This clonotype was seen ten or more times. The gene calls are TRBV7-2 and TRBJ1-1; D remains ambiguous. Trimming left V 5 bases short and J 0 bases short, with 7 bases between. This CDR3 has 13 residues. Germline loops: CDR1 SGHTA, CDR2 FQGNSA. CDR3 DNA: TGTGCCAGCAGCGCAGACATGAACACTGAAGCTTTCTTT. As protein: CASSADMNTEAFF.

At least ten counts were recorded for this clonotype. The V and J genes are TRBV20-1 and TRBJ2-5; tentatively, D is TRBD1 or TRBD2 (6 bases each). Looked up from germline, CDR1 is DFQATT and CDR2 is SNEGSKA (reference sequence). This CDR3 is 12 amino acids long. The DNA of the CDR3 is TGCAGCGGGGTAGGGGGACTAGAGACCCAGTACTTC. Its translation is CSGVGGLETQYF.

This clonotype has at least ten counts. The CDR3 nucleotides read TGTGCCAGCAGCTTAGTAGGGCGAACCGGGGAGCTGTTTTTT. Amino acids: CASSLVGRTGELFF. The V and J genes are TRBV7-3 and TRBJ2-2; D ambiguous. The germline CDR1 and CDR2 sequences are SGHTA and FQGTGA. The germline V and J ends were trimmed by 2 bases and 5 bases, with 9 bases remaining between them. There are 14 residues in the CDR3.

There are many counts of this clonotype. This chain links TRBV14 with TRBJ2-1; no firm D call. Germline CDR1 and CDR2: SGHDN and FVKESK. The length of the CDR3 is 11 residues. The germline V and J ends were trimmed by 5 bases and 2 bases, with 1 base remaining between them. The DNA of the CDR3 is TGTGCCAGCAGCACCTACAATGAGCAGTTCTTC. Translation: CASSTYNEQFF. The entire variable domain, with the rest obtained from reference TRBV14 and TRBJ2-1, is as follows: EAGVTQFPSHSVIEKGQTVTLRCDPISGHDNLYWYRRVMGKEIKFLLHFVKESKQDESGMPNNRFLAERTGGTYSTLKVQPAELEDSGVYFCASSTYNEQFFGPGTRLTVL.

There are many counts of this clonotype. The genes are TRBV7-9 and TRBJ1-4; tentatively, D is TRBD1 (5 bases). Between the trimmed V and J ends, which lost 1 base and 8 bases, there was a span of 8 bases. The V gene's germline CDR1 is SEHNR and CDR2 FQNEAQ (reference sequence). The CDR3 extends over 13 amino acids. CDR3 in DNA: TGTGCCAGCAGCTTAGAGAGGGGAGAAAAACTGTTTTTT. It translates to CASSLERGEKLFF.

This clonotype was seen repeatedly, ten times or more. This rearrangement joins TRBV12-3 or TRBV12-4 to TRBJ1-1; a weak D match, TRBD1 (5 bases). V lost 7 bases and J lost 6, with 9 bases in between. The CDR3 covers 11 residues. CDR3 region: CASTLGPEAFF. CDR3 DNA: TGTGCCAGCACCCTGGGGCCTGAAGCTTTCTTT.

This clonotype was counted ten times or more. The chain employs TRBV7-2 and TRBJ2-2; no definite D call. The length of the CDR3 is 12 residues. V was trimmed by 3 bases and J by 3 bases, leaving 2 bases between them. Germline CDR1 is SGHTA and CDR2 is FQGNSA. CDR3 loop: CASSFYTGELFF. Here the CDR3 DNA reads TGTGCCAGCAGCTTTTACACCGGGGAGCTGTTTTTT.

This clonotype came up many times. The chain links TRBV12-3 or TRBV12-4 to TRBJ1-5; D may be TRBD1 (5 bases). The germline V and J ends were trimmed by 4 bases and 0 bases, with 13 bases remaining between them. The CDR3 loop spans 16 amino acids. CDR3 in amino acids: CASSWLGVNSNQPQHF. CDR3 nucleotides: TGTGCCAGCAGTTGGCTGGGGGTGAATAGCAATCAGCCCCAGCATTTT.

At least ten counts were recorded for this clonotype. This sequence joins TRBV11-3 and TRBJ2-6, with 10 bases identical to TRBD1. V dropped 5 bases and J dropped 2; count of bases not matched to a gene: 3. Germline V gene data show CDR1 as SGHNT and CDR2 as YENEEA. This CDR3 spans 16 amino acids. In DNA, the CDR3 is TGTGCCAGCAGCCCGGGACAGGGGACTGGGGCCAACGTCCTGACTTTC. The encoded protein is CASSPGQGTGANVLTF. The full variable domain, with the rest looked up from reference TRBV11-3 and TRBJ2-6, is EAGVVQSPRYKIIEKKQPVAFWCNPISGHNTLYWYLQNLGQGPELLIRYENEEAVDDSQLPKDRFSAERLKGVDSTLKIQPAELGDSAVYLCASSPGQGTGANVLTFGAGSRLTVL.

This clonotype was picked up many times. The V gene is TRBV5-1, the J gene TRBJ2-3; a weak D match, TRBD1 (6 bases). Germline CDR1 reads SGHRS; CDR2 reads YFSETQ. With 1 base removed from V and 6 bases from J, the gap between germline ends came to 9 bases. The CDR3 is 13 amino acids. The CDR3 is CASSLPGADTQYF. CDR3 in DNA: TGCGCCAGCAGCTTGCCAGGGGCGGATACGCAGTATTTT.

This clonotype was recorded at least ten times. J is TRBJ2-7 and V is TRBV7-2, with a weak D call TRBD1 (6 bases). CDR1 and CDR2 from the germline V gene are SGHTA and FQGNSA. V dropped 3 bases and J dropped 2 bases, with 11 bases sitting between them. CDR3 size: 14 residues. CDR3 protein: CASSFDRQTYEQYF. The CDR3 DNA follows: TGTGCCAGCAGCTTTGACAGGCAGACCTACGAGCAGTACTTC. Variable domain in full (rest from reference TRBV7-2 and TRBJ2-7): GAGVSQSPSNKVTEKGKDVELRCDPISGHTALYWYRQSLGQGLEFLIYFQGNSAPDKSGLPSDRFSAERTGGSVSTLTIQRTQQEDSAVYLCASSFDRQTYEQYFGPGTRLTVT.

This clonotype was detected many times. The J gene is TRBJ1-2, the V gene TRBV12-3 or TRBV12-4, with D possibly being TRBD1 (5 bases). The V end was cut by 8 bases, the J end by 7 bases, with 17 bases between. The CDR3 totals 13 residues. The CDR3 spells CASWLRAGGGYTF. In DNA form, the CDR3 reads TGTGCCAGCTGGCTCCGGGCCGGGGGTGGCTACACCTTC.

This clonotype was detected ten times or more. CDR3 DNA: TGTGCCAGCAGTTTGGCAGGGTACGAGCAGTACTTC. This translates into CASSLAGYEQYF. The chain employs TRBV12-3 or TRBV12-4 and TRBJ2-7, with D maybe TRBD1 (5 bases). Trimming removed 3 bases from V and 4 bases from J, with 7 bases in between. The CDR3 runs to 12 residues.

This clonotype has ten or more counts. The rearrangement links TRBV15 to TRBJ1-2, with D possibly TRBD1 on 5 matching bases. V shed 0 bases and J shed 5 bases, with 13 bases lying between them. CDR1 is LNHNV, CDR2 YYDKDF, per germline (reference sequence). The CDR3 covers 15 residues. The CDR3 sequence: CATSREQDGRYGYTF. CDR3 nucleotides: TGTGCCACCAGCAGAGAACAGGACGGGAGGTATGGCTACACCTTC.

This clonotype was seen at least ten times. The chain carries TRBV19 and TRBJ2-2; 11 bases agree with TRBD1. Germline V gene data show CDR1 as LNHDA and CDR2 as SQIVND (reference sequence). The CDR3 totals 14 residues. J lost 3 bases, V lost 7 bases, and 1 base had no gene match. The CDR3 region has the DNA TGTGCCAGTAAGGGACAGGGGGACACCGGGGAGCTGTTTTTT. Translation: CASKGQGDTGELFF. The full variable domain, in which reference TRBV19 and TRBJ2-2 provide the parts outside the CDR3, is DGGITQSPKYLFRKEGQNVTLSCEQNLNHDAMYWYRQDPGQGLRLIYYSQIVNDFQKGDIAEGYSVSREKKESFPLTVTSAQKNPTAFYLCASKGQGDTGELFFGEGSRLTVL.

This clonotype was seen at least ten times. CDR3 loop: CATSDFYYGYTF. The DNA for the CDR3 is TGTGCCACCAGTGATTTTTACTATGGCTACACCTTC. This sequence joins TRBV24-1 and TRBJ1-2; D not resolved. The CDR3 length is 12 residues. CDR1 is KGHDR and CDR2 is SFDVKD in the germline V gene. Between the trimmed V and J ends, which lost 1 base and 3 bases, there was a span of 2 bases.

This clonotype was found many times. This chain links TRBV24-1 with TRBJ1-4; a possible D gene is TRBD1 (5 bases). Per germline, CDR1 KGHDR and CDR2 SFDVKD. V shed 7 bases and J shed 3 bases, with 11 bases lying between them. The CDR3 consists of 14 residues. The CDR3 is CATSEAGPNEKLFF. The CDR3 bases are TGTGCCACCAGCGAGGCGGGGCCTAATGAAAAACTGTTTTTT.

V usage is TRBV19 and J usage is TRBJ2-1; 9 bases line up with TRBD2. In germline, CDR1 is LNHDA, CDR2 SQIVND (reference sequence). The V gene end was trimmed by 4 bases and the J gene end by 4 bases; junction bases not matched to a gene: 5. This CDR3 has 15 amino acids. The DNA for the CDR3 is TGTGCCAGTAGTAGCGGGGGGGCTATTTACAATGAGCAGTTCTTC. This encodes CASSSGGAIYNEQFF.

The rearrangement joins TRBV5-1 to TRBJ1-3; perhaps TRBD1 as D (5 bases). CDR3 size: 16 residues. The germline V gene has CDR1 SGHRS and CDR2 YFSETQ. Deletions cut 0 bases from V and 2 bases from J, with 12 bases between. For the CDR3, the DNA is TGCGCCAGCAGCTTGGATGGGGGAGGCACTGGAAACACCATATATTTT. This encodes CASSLDGGGTGNTIYF.

This clonotype was counted many times. The chain uses TRBV5-1 and TRBJ1-1; perhaps TRBD1 as D (5 bases). V shed 5 bases and J shed 4 bases, with 15 bases lying between them. Germline assignment: CDR1 SGHRS and CDR2 YFSETQ. CDR3 length: 14 residues. CDR3 in amino acids: CASRIAGTGTEAFF. The DNA of the CDR3 is TGCGCCAGCAGGATAGCCGGGACGGGCACTGAAGCTTTCTTT. Supplemented by reference TRBV5-1 and TRBJ1-1, the full variable domain reads KAGVTQTPRYLIKTRGQQVTLSCSPISGHRSVSWYQQTPGQGLQFLFEYFSETQRNKGNFPGRFSGRQFSNSRSEMNVSTLELGDSALYLCASRIAGTGTEAFFGQGTRLTVV.

This clonotype was counted between two and nine times. DNA for the CDR3: TGTGCCAGCAGTTACTCAGGCAGGGGCCCTGACTATGGCTACACCTTC. It specifies CASSYSGRGPDYGYTF. The V call is TRBV6-5, the J call TRBJ1-2, with D tentatively TRBD1 (6 bases). Trimming stripped 0 bases from V and 3 bases from J, with 14 bases between. Germline CDR1 MNHEY, CDR2 SVGAGI. The CDR3 covers 16 residues.

This clonotype showed up many times. This chain connects TRBV18 to TRBJ1-1; D call uncertain. CDR3 size: 15 residues. Germline loops: CDR1 KGHSH, CDR2 LQKENI. V shed 2 bases and J shed 5 bases, with 15 bases lying between them. This chain's CDR3 is CASSPSDTRRTEAFF. CDR3 bases: TGTGCCAGCTCACCATCCGACACCCGAAGGACTGAAGCTTTCTTT.

This clonotype was counted at least ten times. The junction does not match germline at one end; this may be a read error. The rearrangement uses TRBV7-2 and TRBJ1-5; 7 bases line up with TRBD1. The CDR3 is 15 amino acids. Germline assignment: CDR1 SGHTA and CDR2 FQGNSA. The CDR3 reads CASSLDRAGGRPQHF. Written as DNA, the CDR3 is TGTGCCAGCAGTTTAGACAGGGCCGGGGGGAGGCCCCAGCATTTT.

In this sample, this clonotype turned up many times. The genes are TRBV6-2 or TRBV6-3 and TRBJ2-2; 8 positions match TRBD2. V was pared by 0 bases and J by 0 bases, with 3 bases of the junction left unmatched. The CDR3 totals 17 residues. CDR1 and CDR2 from the germline V gene are MNHEY and SVGEGT. The CDR3 DNA sequence: TGTGCCAGCAGTTACTCGTCAGCGGGGGCGAACACCGGGGAGCTGTTTTTT. Protein product: CASSYSSAGANTGELFF.

This clonotype was seen at least ten times. This chain connects TRBV19 to TRBJ1-2; a possible D gene is TRBD1 (5 bases). V was pared by 6 bases and J by 0 bases, with 14 bases between. In germline, CDR1 is LNHDA, CDR2 SQIVND (reference sequence). The CDR3 contains 15 residues. The CDR3 region has the DNA TGTGCCAGTAGAATGTTCCAGGGAGCTAACTATGGCTACACCTTC. Its protein product is CASRMFQGANYGYTF. Supplemented by reference TRBV19 and TRBJ1-2, the full variable domain reads DGGITQSPKYLFRKEGQNVTLSCEQNLNHDAMYWYRQDPGQGLRLIYYSQIVNDFQKGDIAEGYSVSREKKESFPLTVTSAQKNPTAFYLCASRMFQGANYGYTFGSGTRLTVV.